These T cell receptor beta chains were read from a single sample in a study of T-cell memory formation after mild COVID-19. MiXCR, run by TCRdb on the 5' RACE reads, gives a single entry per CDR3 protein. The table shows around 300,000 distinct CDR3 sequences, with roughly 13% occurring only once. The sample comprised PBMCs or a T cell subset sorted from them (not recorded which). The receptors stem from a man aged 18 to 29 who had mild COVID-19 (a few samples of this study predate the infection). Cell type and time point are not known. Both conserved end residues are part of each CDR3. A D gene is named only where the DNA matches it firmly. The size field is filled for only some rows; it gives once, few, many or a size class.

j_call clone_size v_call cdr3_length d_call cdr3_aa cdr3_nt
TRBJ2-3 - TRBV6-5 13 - CASSYSEDSTQYF TGTGCCAGCAGTTACTCGGAGGACAGCACGCAGTATTTT
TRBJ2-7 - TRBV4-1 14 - CASSQLVRVYEQYF TGCGCCAGCAGCCAGCTGGTGCGGGTCTACGAGCAGTACTTC
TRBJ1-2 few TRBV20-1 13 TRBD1 CSAREGQGNGYTF TGCAGTGCTAGAGAGGGACAGGGCAATGGCTACACCTTC
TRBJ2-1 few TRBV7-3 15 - CASSPTGTARNEQFF TGTGCCAGCAGCCCGACCGGGACGGCCCGCAATGAGCAGTTCTTC
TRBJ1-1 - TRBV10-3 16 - CAISESGKGVNTEAFF TGTGCCATCAGTGAGTCGGGTAAGGGAGTGAACACTGAAGCTTTCTTT
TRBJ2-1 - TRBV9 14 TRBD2 CASSVTSQNNEQFF TGTGCCAGCAGCGTGACTAGCCAGAACAATGAGCAGTTCTTC
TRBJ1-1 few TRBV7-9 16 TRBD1 CASSLVRTGGNTEAFF TGTGCCAGCAGCTTAGTAAGGACAGGAGGGAACACTGAAGCTTTCTTT
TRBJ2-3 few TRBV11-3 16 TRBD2 CASSFGSGGLADTQYF TGTGCCAGCAGCTTTGGTAGCGGGGGGTTAGCAGATACGCAGTATTTT
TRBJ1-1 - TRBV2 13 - CASNQGLNTEAFF TGTGCCAGCAATCAGGGGTTGAACACTGAAGCTTTCTTT
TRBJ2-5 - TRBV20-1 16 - CSASTVGGGAGETQYF TGCAGTGCTAGCACAGTAGGAGGGGGGGCCGGGGAGACCCAGTACTTC
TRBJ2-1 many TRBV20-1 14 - CSASTDRGYNEQFF TGCAGTGCTAGCACGGACCGGGGCTACAATGAGCAGTTCTTC
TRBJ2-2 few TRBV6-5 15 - CASSRFGLNTGELFF TGTGCCAGCAGCAGGTTCGGACTGAACACCGGGGAGCTGTTTTTT
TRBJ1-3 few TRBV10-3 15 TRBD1 CAIRQGLGSGNTIYF TGTGCCATAAGACAGGGTCTCGGCTCTGGAAACACCATATATTTT
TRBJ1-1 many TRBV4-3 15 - CASSQGSGFSSEAFF TGCGCCAGCAGCCAAGGATCGGGGTTCAGTAGTGAAGCTTTCTTT
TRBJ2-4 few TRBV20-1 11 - CSTPFQNIQYF TGCAGTACCCCTTTCCAAAACATTCAGTACTTC
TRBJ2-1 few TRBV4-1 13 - CASSQVGENEQFF TGCGCCAGCAGCCAAGTGGGGGAGAATGAGCAGTTCTTC
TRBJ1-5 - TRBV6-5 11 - CASSYQGSQHF TGTGCCAGCAGTTACCAGGGGTCCCAGCATTTT
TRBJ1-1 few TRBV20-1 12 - CSAIPRFAEAFF TGCAGTGCTATCCCCAGGTTTGCTGAAGCTTTCTTT
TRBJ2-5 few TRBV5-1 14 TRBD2 CASRPGLVGETQYF TGCGCCAGCAGACCCGGACTAGTCGGAGAGACCCAGTACTTC
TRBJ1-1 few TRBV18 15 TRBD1 CASSPGDRDNTEAFF TGTGCCAGCTCACCAGGGGACAGGGATAACACTGAAGCTTTCTTT
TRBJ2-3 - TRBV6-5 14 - CASSYSKETDTQYF TGTGCCAGCAGTTACTCGAAAGAAACAGATACGCAGTATTTT
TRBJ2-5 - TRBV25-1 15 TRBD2 CASALSGGGRETQYF TGTGCCAGCGCCCTCTCCGGCGGGGGTAGGGAGACCCAGTACTTC
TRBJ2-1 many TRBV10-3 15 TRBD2 CAIRGLAGEPHEQFF TGTGCCATCAGGGGCCTAGCGGGGGAGCCCCATGAGCAGTTCTTC
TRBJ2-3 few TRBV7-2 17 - CASSLAIAGSGTDTQYF TGTGCCAGCAGCTTAGCGATCGCGGGTTCTGGCACAGATACGCAGTATTTT
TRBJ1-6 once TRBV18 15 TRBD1 CASSLPGTAPSPLHF TGTGCCAGCTCCCTTCCCGGGACAGCGCCTTCACCCCTCCACTTT
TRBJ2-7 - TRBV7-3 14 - CASSPGTIGHEQYF TGTGCCAGCAGCCCTGGGACAATCGGTCACGAGCAGTACTTC
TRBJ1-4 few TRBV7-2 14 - CASSGGMTNEKLFF TGTGCCAGCAGCGGAGGGATGACTAATGAAAAACTGTTTTTT
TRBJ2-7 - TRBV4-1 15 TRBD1 CASSLTGQGPYEQYF TGCGCCAGCAGTCTTACGGGACAGGGCCCCTACGAGCAGTACTTC
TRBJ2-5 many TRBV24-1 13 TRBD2 CATSPGLEETQYF TGTGCCACCAGTCCCGGACTAGAAGAGACCCAGTACTTC
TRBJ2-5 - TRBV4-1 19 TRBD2 CASSQVGVYVGGGQETQYF TGCGCCAGCAGCCAAGTCGGCGTATATGTCGGCGGGGGGCAAGAGACCCAGTACTTC
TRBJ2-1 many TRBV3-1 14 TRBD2 CASSLAGGYNEQFF TGTGCCAGCAGCCTAGCGGGGGGATACAATGAGCAGTTCTTC
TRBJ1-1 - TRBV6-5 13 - CASSFDSQAEAFF TGTGCCAGCAGTTTCGACAGCCAGGCTGAAGCTTTCTTT
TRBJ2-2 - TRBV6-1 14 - CASRELGGAGELFF TGTGCCAGCAGAGAACTAGGAGGGGCCGGGGAGCTGTTTTTT
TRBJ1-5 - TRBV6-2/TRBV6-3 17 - CASSTNHYRDLNQPQHF TGTGCCAGCAGTACTAACCATTACCGGGATTTGAATCAGCCCCAGCATTTT
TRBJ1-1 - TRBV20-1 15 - CSARPARGLWTEAFF TGCAGTGCCCGCCCGGCGCGGGGGCTTTGGACTGAAGCTTTCTTT
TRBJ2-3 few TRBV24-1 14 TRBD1 CATLFGTGSDTQYF TGTGCCACCTTATTCGGGACAGGGAGTGATACGCAGTATTTT
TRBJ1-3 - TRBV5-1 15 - CASSTGTFSGNTIYF TGCGCCAGCAGCACTGGGACATTCTCTGGAAACACCATATATTTT
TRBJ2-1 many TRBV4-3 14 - CASSQDVSFDEQFF TGCGCCAGCAGCCAAGACGTAAGTTTCGATGAGCAGTTCTTC
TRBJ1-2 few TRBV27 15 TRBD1 CASSLSPDRAGGYTF TGTGCCAGCAGTTTATCCCCGGACAGGGCTGGGGGCTACACCTTC
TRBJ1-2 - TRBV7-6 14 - CASSRGGQNYGYTF TGTGCCAGCAGCCGCGGGGGGCAGAACTATGGCTACACCTTC
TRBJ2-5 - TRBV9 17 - CASSEGDSGRPQETQYF TGTGCCAGCAGCGAGGGGGATAGCGGGCGGCCACAAGAGACCCAGTACTTC
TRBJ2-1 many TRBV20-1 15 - CSARDGKLSYNEQFF TGCAGTGCTAGAGACGGGAAGTTGTCCTACAATGAGCAGTTCTTC
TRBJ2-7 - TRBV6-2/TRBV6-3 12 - CASSYSTVDQYF TGTGCCAGCAGTTACTCGACCGTAGACCAGTACTTC
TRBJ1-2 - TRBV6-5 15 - CASGGPRGGNYGYTF TGTGCCAGCGGAGGCCCCAGGGGAGGCAACTATGGCTACACCTTC
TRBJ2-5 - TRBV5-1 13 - CASGTGTQETQYF TGCGCCAGCGGTACGGGCACCCAAGAGACCCAGTACTTC
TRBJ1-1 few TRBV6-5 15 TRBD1 CASRSTGGVGTEAFF TGTGCCAGCAGGTCTACAGGGGGCGTTGGGACTGAAGCTTTCTTT
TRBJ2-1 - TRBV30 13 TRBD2 CAWSKTLAGEQFF TGTGCCTGGAGTAAGACATTAGCGGGGGAGCAGTTCTTC
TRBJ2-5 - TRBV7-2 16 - CASSPIWGGLVGTQYF TGTGCCAGCAGCCCCATCTGGGGGGGGCTAGTGGGGACCCAGTACTTC
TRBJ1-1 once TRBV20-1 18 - CSARDRVLRNLPNTEAFF TGCAGTGCTAGAGATCGGGTATTAAGAAATTTGCCGAACACTGAAGCTTTCTTT
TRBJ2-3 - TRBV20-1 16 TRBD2 CSARDYLAGGMDTQYF TGCAGTGCTAGAGATTACCTAGCGGGGGGGATGGATACGCAGTATTTT
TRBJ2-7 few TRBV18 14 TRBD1 CASGPGQGVHEQYF TGTGCCAGCGGGCCGGGACAGGGGGTCCACGAGCAGTACTTC
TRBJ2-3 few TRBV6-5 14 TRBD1 CASSFTGVRDTQYF TGTGCCAGCAGTTTCACAGGGGTTAGAGATACGCAGTATTTT
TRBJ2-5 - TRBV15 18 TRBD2 CATSYPTLAGGLQETQYF TGTGCCACCAGCTATCCAACCCTAGCGGGGGGACTTCAAGAGACCCAGTACTTC
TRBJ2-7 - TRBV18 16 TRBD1 CASSPQGQGAVYEQYF TGTGCCAGCTCACCACAAGGACAGGGGGCGGTTTACGAGCAGTACTTC
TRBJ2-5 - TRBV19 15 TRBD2 CASRTLAGALETQYF TGTGCCAGTAGAACCCTAGCGGGGGCACTGGAGACCCAGTACTTC